This is a list of T cell receptor beta chains from one sample in a study of T cells in Graves' hyperthyroidism and ophthalmopathy. TCRdb ran MiXCR on the multiplex PCR reads and lists one entry per CDR3 protein. The sample yields approximately 360,000 distinct CDR3 sequences, 15% to 17% seen once. What was sequenced was blood. The receptors come from a woman aged 18-30 years with Graves' hyperthyroidism that later progressed to Graves' ophthalmopathy. Each CDR3 is given with its conserved first and last residue. Fields, in order: V gene, D gene, J gene, clone size, CDR3 protein, CDR3 DNA. The D gene is left open where the match is weak. Clone sizes are given selectively: once, few, many, or a class where the clone is expanded.

TRBV7-8,.,TRBJ2-2,many,CASSFPSGNAGELFF,TGTGCCAGCAGCTTCCCCTCCGGGAACGCCGGGGAGCTGTTTTTT
TRBV29-1,.,TRBJ1-1,.,CSVFTGFRVGGNTEAFF,TGCAGCGTTTTTACAGGGTTTCGCGTAGGGGGAAACACTGAAGCTTTCTTT
TRBV30,.,TRBJ1-6,.,CAWSVLQIDRLNSPLHF,TGTGCCTGGAGTGTACTACAGATTGACCGCCTGAATTCACCCCTCCACTTT
TRBV6-1,.,TRBJ1-1,.,CASGVVRNAEAFF,TGTGCCAGCGGTGTGGTCCGGAACGCTGAAGCTTTCTTT
TRBV28,TRBD1,TRBJ1-3,few,CASSSGTGGGNTIYF,TGTGCCAGCAGTTCCGGGACAGGGGGGGGAAACACCATATATTTT
TRBV5-4,TRBD1,TRBJ2-7,.,CASSRDRVGEQYF,TGTGCCAGCAGCAGGGACAGGGTTGGAGAGCAGTACTTC
TRBV6-2/TRBV6-3,TRBD2,TRBJ2-7,many,CASSYLLAGVSYEQYF,TGTGCCAGCAGTTACCTTCTAGCGGGGGTCTCCTACGAGCAGTACTTC
TRBV20-1,TRBD2,TRBJ2-5,many,CSHLTSGRQETQYF,TGCAGCCATCTGACTAGCGGGAGACAAGAGACCCAGTACTTC
TRBV28,TRBD2,TRBJ2-7,many,CASSLMKRGGLGGAYEQYF,TGTGCCAGCAGTTTAATGAAGCGGGGGGGCCTCGGTGGCGCCTACGAGCAGTACTTC
TRBV6-2/TRBV6-3,.,TRBJ2-3,.,CASSAGTASTDTQYF,TGTGCCAGCAGTGCCGGGACTGCCAGCACAGATACGCAGTATTTT